These 20 T cell receptor beta chains were sequenced from one sample in a study of CD8 T cells in Susac syndrome. Random-hexamer reverse transcription was applied to roughly 0.45 to 1 ug RNA. Via MiXCR, TCRdb re-called the immunoSEQ multiplex PCR reads, giving one row per CDR3 protein. The data contain some 400,000 distinct CDR3 sequences, 75% to 90% of them singletons. Sequenced input: CD8+ T cells from PBMCs. These receptors were taken from a human donor with multiple sclerosis.

J is TRBJ2-1 and V is TRBV4-1; TRBD2 aligns across 13 bases. The CDR3 extends over 19 amino acids. V dropped 0 bases and J dropped 0; count of bases not matched to a gene: 5. Germline loops: CDR1 MGHRA, CDR2 YSYEKL. The CDR3 here is CASSQEGLAGSSSYNEQFF. CDR3 sequence (DNA): TGCGCCAGCAGCCAAGAGGGACTAGCGGGATCCAGCTCCTACAATGAGCAGTTCTTC.

The genes are TRBV27 and TRBJ2-1, with a possible D match to TRBD1 (6 bases). CDR3 length: 13 residues. CDR1 MNHEY and CDR2 SMNVEV come from the germline V gene (reference sequence). With 3 bases removed from V and 8 bases from J, the gap between germline ends came to 11 bases. The chain's CDR3 is CASSFGQGYEQFF. CDR3 sequence (DNA): TGTGCCAGCAGTTTCGGCCAGGGGTATGAGCAGTTCTTC.

The chain carries TRBV12-5 and TRBJ2-2; 7 nucleotides match TRBD2. This CDR3 comprises 15 residues. Germline CDR1 reads LGHNT; CDR2 reads FRNRAP. Germline trimming cut 3 bases from V and 4 bases from J; bases unmatched to any gene: 5. CDR3 loop: CASGFSGAGTGELFF. Here the CDR3 DNA reads TGTGCTAGTGGTTTCAGCGGGGCGGGCACCGGGGAGCTGTTTTTT.

The chain carries TRBV19 and TRBJ2-3; D unresolved. Germline V gene lookup returns CDR1 LNHDA and CDR2 SQIVND (reference sequence). The V end was cut by 3 bases, the J end by 10 bases, with 17 bases between. The CDR3 length is 14 residues. CDR3 loop: CASSIWWTQDAQYF. In DNA form, the CDR3 reads TGTGCCAGTAGTATCTGGTGGACCCAGGACGCGCAGTATTTT.

The chain has TRBV27 and TRBJ1-1; D is unresolved. The V gene lost 0 bases and the J gene lost 0 bases, with 8 bases spanning the gap. This CDR3 comprises 15 residues. From germline, CDR1 is MNHEY and CDR2 SMNVEV (reference sequence). This CDR3 reads CASSLSTNLNTEAFF. CDR3 sequence (DNA): TGTGCCAGCAGTTTATCGACGAACCTGAACACTGAAGCTTTCTTT.

This clonotype appeared a few times. The CDR3 DNA reads as TGTGCCAGCAGCCAAGATCAAAGCAGCCCCTTGGAGCAGTACTTC. As protein: CASSQDQSSPLEQYF. V is TRBV4-2 and J is TRBJ2-7; D ambiguous. The CDR3 totals 15 residues. Germline values: CDR1 LGHNA, CDR2 YNFKEQ. The ends were cut back, 0 bases at V and 7 bases at J, with 16 bases in the middle.

This clonotype was observed once. V gene TRBV4-1 combines with J gene TRBJ2-3, with 11 bases aligning to TRBD2. Germline assignment: CDR1 MGHRA and CDR2 YSYEKL. The CDR3 consists of 19 residues. The J segment lost 4 bases and the V segment lost 1 base, leaving 13 bases of the junction unmatched. DNA of the CDR3: TGCGCCAGCAGCCAAGGTCTCGGTAGTCTAGCGGGGGGTTCAGATACGCAGTATTTT. It is translated as CASSQGLGSLAGGSDTQYF.

The J gene is TRBJ2-2, the V gene TRBV5-6; D gene unclear. The CDR3 extends over 14 amino acids. The germline V gene has CDR1 SGHDT and CDR2 YYEEEE. The V end was cut by 6 bases, the J end by 3 bases, with 12 bases between. The CDR3 loop is CASTWGFDTGELFF. CDR3 bases: TGTGCCAGCACCTGGGGTTTTGACACCGGGGAGCTGTTTTTT.

The rearrangement uses TRBV7-9 and TRBJ2-1; 8 bases map to TRBD2. This CDR3 comprises 15 residues. In germline, CDR1 is SEHNR, CDR2 FQNEAQ (reference sequence). V dropped 4 bases and J dropped 4; count of bases not matched to a gene: 6. In nucleotides, the CDR3 is TGTGCCAGCAGCTCCGAGCGGGAGAATTACAATGAGCAGTTCTTC. This gives the protein CASSSERENYNEQFF.

The rearrangement links TRBV7-3 to TRBJ2-6; 10 bases align to TRBD2. Looked up from germline, CDR1 is SGHTA and CDR2 is FQGTGA. The J segment lost 2 bases and the V segment lost 2 bases, leaving 12 bases of the junction unmatched. The CDR3 loop spans 20 amino acids. The CDR3 region has the DNA TGTGCCAGCAGCTTATTGGGGACTAGCGACTCAGGAGCTGGGGCCAACGTCCTGACTTTC. This encodes CASSLLGTSDSGAGANVLTF.

The J gene is TRBJ1-1, the V gene TRBV19; TRBD1 might be the D (6 bases). CDR1 is LNHDA, CDR2 SQIVND, per germline (reference sequence). The ends were cut back, 4 bases at V and 1 base at J, with 10 bases in the middle. The CDR3 is 14 residues long. CDR3 nucleotide sequence: TGTGCCAGTAGTAATGACAGGCAGAACACTGAAGCTTTCTTT. Amino acids: CASSNDRQNTEAFF.

This clonotype was recorded a few times. The rearrangement links TRBV18 to TRBJ2-7, with D perhaps matching TRBD1 or TRBD2 (6 bases each). Looked up from germline, CDR1 is KGHSH and CDR2 is LQKENI. The V end lost 0 bases, the J end lost 0 bases, and 12 bases lay between the germline ends. The CDR3 consists of 16 residues. The CDR3 bases are TGTGCCAGCTCACCACCGGTGACGGGGGCCTCCTACGAGCAGTACTTC. Protein product: CASSPPVTGASYEQYF.

This clonotype was counted a single time. V and J are TRBV27 and TRBJ2-5, with TRBD1 as a possible D gene (5 bases). Germline values: CDR1 MNHEY, CDR2 SMNVEV (reference sequence). CDR3 length equals 14 residues. Trimming shortened V by 0 bases and J by 5 bases, and 10 bases separated the two germline ends. The CDR3 coding sequence is TGTGCCAGCAGTTTATCGCAGGGTTGGGAGACCCAGTACTTC. This sequence encodes CASSLSQGWETQYF.

The V gene is TRBV2, the J gene TRBJ2-7; a weak D match, TRBD2 (5 bases). Germline V lookup: CDR1 SNHLY, CDR2 FYNNEI. The CDR3 has 14 residues. Trimming removed 4 bases from V and 3 bases from J, with 13 bases in between. The CDR3 region has the DNA TGTGCCAGCAGTGCCGGAGGTCCCCTCTACGAGCAGTACTTC. This encodes CASSAGGPLYEQYF.

The V and J genes are TRBV11-2 and TRBJ2-7; D is possibly TRBD1 (6 bases). CDR3 length: 11 amino acids. The V end lost 7 bases, the J end lost 6 bases, and 10 bases lay between the germline ends. Germline CDR1 and CDR2: SGHAT and FQNNGV. This CDR3 is CASTIGGEQYF. The CDR3 DNA is TGTGCCAGCACCATAGGGGGCGAGCAGTACTTC.

The chain links TRBV4-1 to TRBJ1-6; D is ambiguous. Trimming stripped 0 bases from V and 6 bases from J, with 9 bases between. The CDR3 length is 15 residues. Germline CDR1 is MGHRA and CDR2 is YSYEKL. The CDR3 DNA follows: TGCGCCAGCAGCCAAGATTCCGGGTCTAATTCACCCCTCCACTTT. It codes for CASSQDSGSNSPLHF.

The chain employs TRBV27 and TRBJ2-3, with D possibly being TRBD2 (5 bases). V was pared by 6 bases and J by 1 base, with 5 bases between. Germline-derived CDR1 and CDR2 are MNHEY and SMNVEV (reference sequence). This CDR3 comprises 12 residues. The CDR3 protein is CASRGGTDTQYF. CDR3 DNA: TGTGCCAGCAGGGGAGGCACAGATACGCAGTATTTT.

The chain carries TRBV10-3 and TRBJ1-6, with TRBD1 as a possible D gene (5 bases). V was clipped by 5 bases and J by 8 bases, with 13 bases between them. This CDR3 comprises 14 residues. Germline assignment: CDR1 ENHRY and CDR2 SYGVKD. The CDR3 here is CAISQGDGDSPLHF. CDR3 nucleotide sequence: TGTGCCATCAGTCAAGGGGACGGAGATTCACCCCTCCACTTT.

This chain joins TRBV14 and TRBJ2-7; the match to TRBD1 covers 7 bases. There are 17 residues in the CDR3. J gave up 2 bases and V 4 bases, and 14 bases lay outside the gene matches. Germline V CDR1 and CDR2: SGHDN, FVKESK. CDR3 DNA sequence: TGTGCCAGCAGCCGCTACGGCATCGGGACAGTAACCTACGAGCAGTACTTC. Encoded protein: CASSRYGIGTVTYEQYF.

The rearrangement joins TRBV4-1 to TRBJ1-1, with 8 nucleotides matching TRBD1. Germline CDR1 reads MGHRA; CDR2 reads YSYEKL. CDR3 size: 14 residues. Germline trimming cut 5 bases from V and 4 bases from J; bases unmatched to any gene: 6. The CDR3 is CASSADREVTEAFF. The CDR3 nucleotides read TGCGCCAGCAGCGCGGACAGGGAGGTCACTGAAGCTTTCTTT.